The clone carrying this T cell receptor beta chain turned up a few times. This sample stems from a study of blood T cell repertoires in COVID-19. On the study more broadly: Samples came from the United States, Italy and Spain, spanning acute and convalescent COVID-19. T cells, B-cell-depleted T cells, or PBMCs provided the cDNA or gDNA that served as material.

CDR1 and CDR2 (germline): SGHTA, FQGTGA. The V and J ends lost 1 base and 9 bases respectively, with 4 bases between them. The CDR3 extends over 11 amino acids. Original methodology: Reference gene primer amplification in the assay estimated nucleated cell counts. Assay: immunoSEQ multiplex PCR; the TCRdb copy retains only in-frame clones and omits some. V and J calls and clone size are those listed in that table; D and trimming were worked out from the DNA. The sample lists around 100,000 clones; 80% to 90% were seen once. Sequencing was carried out using peripheral blood. This receptor was obtained from an elderly man with acute or convalescent COVID-19. V gene TRBV7-3 combines with J gene TRBJ2-1; D gene ambiguous. CDR3 region: CASSLRLEQFF. The DNA of the CDR3 is TGTGCCAGCAGCTTAAGACTTGAGCAGTTCTTC.